This T cell receptor beta chain comes out of a study of T cells in women clearing cervical HPV infection. Study information: Cases: HPV16-related CIN3 or worse on histology, a couple of invasive cancers. Controls were women whose single incident HPV16 infection cleared within 12 months without precancer or cancer.

With respect to this clone: The antigen remains undetermined. The sequence runs out 3 residues before the end of the CDR3; the remainder is reconstructed from the germline J gene.

Measured with immunoSEQ multiplex PCR; TCRdb has only the in-frame clones, and not every one. The table gives about 37,000 clones; the top ten clones make up 1.6% of it. V lost 6 bases to trimming and J lost 1 base, with 8 bases between them. The CDR3 runs to 12 residues. Germline V lookup: CDR1 DFQATT, CDR2 SNEGSKA (reference sequence). Each participant carried one incident cervical HPV16 infection only. General observations from the study: A classifier using richness and V gene abundances reached an AUC of over 0.75.

Sequenced input: blood buffy coat. This sequence originates from a woman between 18 and 69 years old with a cervical HPV16 infection that either progressed to CIN3+ or cleared (not recorded which). This rearrangement joins TRBV20-1 to TRBJ2-3; D remains ambiguous. CDR3 bases read: TGCAGTGCGGCAACCGGCACAGATACG. Translating gives CSAATGTDT. From start to end, the CDR3 is CSAATGTDTQYF.